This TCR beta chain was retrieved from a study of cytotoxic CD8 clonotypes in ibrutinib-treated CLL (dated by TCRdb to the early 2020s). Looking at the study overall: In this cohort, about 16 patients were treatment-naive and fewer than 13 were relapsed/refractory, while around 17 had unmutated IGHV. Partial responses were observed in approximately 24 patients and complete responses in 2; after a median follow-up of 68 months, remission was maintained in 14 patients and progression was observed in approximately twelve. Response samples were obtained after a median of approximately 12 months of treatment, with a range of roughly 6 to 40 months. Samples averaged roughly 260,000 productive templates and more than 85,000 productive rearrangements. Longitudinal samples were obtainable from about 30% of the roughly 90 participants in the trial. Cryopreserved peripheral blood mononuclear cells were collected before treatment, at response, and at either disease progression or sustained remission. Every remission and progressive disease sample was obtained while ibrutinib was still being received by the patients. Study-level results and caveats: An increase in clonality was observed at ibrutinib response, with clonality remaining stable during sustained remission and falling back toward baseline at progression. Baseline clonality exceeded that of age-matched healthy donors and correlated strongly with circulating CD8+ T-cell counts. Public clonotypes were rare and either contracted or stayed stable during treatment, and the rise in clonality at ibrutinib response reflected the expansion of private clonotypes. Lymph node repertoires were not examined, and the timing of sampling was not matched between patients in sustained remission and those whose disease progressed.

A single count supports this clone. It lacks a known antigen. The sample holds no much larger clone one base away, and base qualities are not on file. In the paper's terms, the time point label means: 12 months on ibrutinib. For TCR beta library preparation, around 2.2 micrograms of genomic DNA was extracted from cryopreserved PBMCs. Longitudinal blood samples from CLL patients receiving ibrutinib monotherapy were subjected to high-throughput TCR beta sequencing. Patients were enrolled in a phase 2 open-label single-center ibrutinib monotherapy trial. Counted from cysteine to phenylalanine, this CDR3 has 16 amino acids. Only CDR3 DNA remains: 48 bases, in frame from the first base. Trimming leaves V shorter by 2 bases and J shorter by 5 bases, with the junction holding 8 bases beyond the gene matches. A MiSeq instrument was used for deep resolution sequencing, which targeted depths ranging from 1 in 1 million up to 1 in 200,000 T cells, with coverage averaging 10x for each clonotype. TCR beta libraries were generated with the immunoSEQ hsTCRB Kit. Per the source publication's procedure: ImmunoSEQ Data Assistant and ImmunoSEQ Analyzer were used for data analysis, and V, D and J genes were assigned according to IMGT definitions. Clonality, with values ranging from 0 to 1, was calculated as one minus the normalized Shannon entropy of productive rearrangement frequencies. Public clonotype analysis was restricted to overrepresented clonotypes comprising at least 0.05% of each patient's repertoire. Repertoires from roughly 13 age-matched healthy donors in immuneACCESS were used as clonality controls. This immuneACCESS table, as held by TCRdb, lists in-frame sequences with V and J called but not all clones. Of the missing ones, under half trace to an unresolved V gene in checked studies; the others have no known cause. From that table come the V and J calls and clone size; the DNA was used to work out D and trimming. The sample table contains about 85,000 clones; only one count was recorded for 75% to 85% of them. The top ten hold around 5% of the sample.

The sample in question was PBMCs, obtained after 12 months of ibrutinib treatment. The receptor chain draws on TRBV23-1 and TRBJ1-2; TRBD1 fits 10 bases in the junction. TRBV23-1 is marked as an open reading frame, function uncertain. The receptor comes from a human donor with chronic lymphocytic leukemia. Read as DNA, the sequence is TGCGCCAGCAGTCAAAACTGGGACAGGGGAAAATATGGCTACACCTTC. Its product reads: CASSQNWDRGKYGYTF.